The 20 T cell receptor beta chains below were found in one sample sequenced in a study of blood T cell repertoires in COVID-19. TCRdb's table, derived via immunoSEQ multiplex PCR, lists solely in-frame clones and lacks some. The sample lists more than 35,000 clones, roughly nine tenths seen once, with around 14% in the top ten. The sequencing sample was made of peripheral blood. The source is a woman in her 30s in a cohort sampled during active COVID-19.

The DNA of the CDR3 is TGTGCCAGCAGCCAAGAAATTAGCGGGAGCTCCTACAATGAGCAGTTCTTC. Translated, it gives CASSQEISGSSYNEQFF. This sequence joins TRBV14 and TRBJ2-1; 9 bases fit TRBD2. This CDR3 is 17 amino acids long. With 0 bases clipped from V and 0 bases from J, the junction kept 3 bases outside the gene matches. Germline assignment: CDR1 SGHDN and CDR2 FVKESK.

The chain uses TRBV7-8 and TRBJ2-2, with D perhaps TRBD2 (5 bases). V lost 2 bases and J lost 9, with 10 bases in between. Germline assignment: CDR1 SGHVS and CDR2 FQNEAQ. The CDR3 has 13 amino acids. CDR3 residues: CASSLLGSRELFF. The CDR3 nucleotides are TGTGCCAGCAGCTTACTTGGGAGCAGGGAGCTGTTTTTT.

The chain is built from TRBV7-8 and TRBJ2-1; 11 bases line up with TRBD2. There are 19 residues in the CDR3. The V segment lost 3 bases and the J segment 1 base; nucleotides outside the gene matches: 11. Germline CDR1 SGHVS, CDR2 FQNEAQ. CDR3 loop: CASSFTSGRVFGSYNEQFF. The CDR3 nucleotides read TGTGCCAGCAGCTTCACTAGCGGGAGAGTTTTCGGGTCCTACAATGAGCAGTTCTTC.

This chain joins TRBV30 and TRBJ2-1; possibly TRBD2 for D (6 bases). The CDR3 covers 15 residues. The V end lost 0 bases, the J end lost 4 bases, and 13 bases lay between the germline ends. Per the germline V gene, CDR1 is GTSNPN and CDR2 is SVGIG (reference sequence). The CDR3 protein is CAWSVQPGRYNEQFF. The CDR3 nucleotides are TGTGCCTGGAGTGTACAACCGGGGAGGTACAATGAGCAGTTCTTC.

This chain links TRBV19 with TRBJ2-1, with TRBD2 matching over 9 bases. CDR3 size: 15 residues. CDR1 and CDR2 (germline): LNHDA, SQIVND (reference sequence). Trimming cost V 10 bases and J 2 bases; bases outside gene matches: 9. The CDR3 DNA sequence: TGTGCCACCAGACTTGGACTAGCGCCCTACAATGAGCAGTTCTTC. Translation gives CATRLGLAPYNEQFF.

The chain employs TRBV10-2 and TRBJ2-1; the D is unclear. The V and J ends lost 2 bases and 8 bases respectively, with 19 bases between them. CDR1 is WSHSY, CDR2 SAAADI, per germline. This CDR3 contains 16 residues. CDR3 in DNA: TGCGCCAGCAGTGAGCACGGCCAGACCCCGGGTGATGAGCAGTTCTTC. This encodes CASSEHGQTPGDEQFF.

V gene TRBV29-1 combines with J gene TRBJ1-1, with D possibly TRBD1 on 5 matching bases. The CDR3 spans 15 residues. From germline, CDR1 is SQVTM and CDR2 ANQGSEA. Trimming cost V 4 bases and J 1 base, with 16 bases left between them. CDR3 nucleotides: TGCAGCGTTGCGGACCCACGGGGGTGGAACACTGAAGCTTTCTTT. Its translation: CSVADPRGWNTEAFF. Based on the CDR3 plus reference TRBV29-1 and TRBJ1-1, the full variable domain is SAVISQKPSRDICQRGTSLTIQCQVDSQVTMMFWYRQQPGQSLTLIATANQGSEATYESGFVIDKFPISRPNLTFSTLTVSNMSPEDSSIYLCSVADPRGWNTEAFFGQGTRLTVV.

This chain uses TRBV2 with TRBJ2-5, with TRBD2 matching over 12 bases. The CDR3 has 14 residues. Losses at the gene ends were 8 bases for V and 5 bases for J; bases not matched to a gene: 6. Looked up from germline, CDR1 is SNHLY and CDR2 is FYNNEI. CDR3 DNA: TGTGCCAGCCAAGCTAGCGGGAGGGTGGAGACCCAGTACTTC. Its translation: CASQASGRVETQYF.

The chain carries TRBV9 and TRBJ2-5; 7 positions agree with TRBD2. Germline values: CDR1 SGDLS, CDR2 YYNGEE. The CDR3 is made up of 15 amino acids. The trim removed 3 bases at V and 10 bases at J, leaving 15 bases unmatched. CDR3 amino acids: CASSAGLQPSLGQYF. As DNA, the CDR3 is TGTGCCAGCAGCGCGGGACTACAACCCTCGCTAGGCCAGTACTTC.

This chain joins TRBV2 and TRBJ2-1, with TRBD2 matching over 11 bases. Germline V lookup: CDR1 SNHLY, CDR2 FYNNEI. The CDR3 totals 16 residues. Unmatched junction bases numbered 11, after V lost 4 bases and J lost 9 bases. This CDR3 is CASSGPLAGGFGEQFF. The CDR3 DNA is TGTGCCAGCAGTGGGCCGCTAGCGGGAGGATTTGGTGAGCAGTTCTTC.

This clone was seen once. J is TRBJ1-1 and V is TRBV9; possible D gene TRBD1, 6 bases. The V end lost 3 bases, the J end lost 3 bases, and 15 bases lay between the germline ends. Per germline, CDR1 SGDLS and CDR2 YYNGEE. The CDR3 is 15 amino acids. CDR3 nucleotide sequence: TGTGCCAGCAGCGAGGGCAGGGGAAGGGACACTGAAGCTTTCTTT. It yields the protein CASSEGRGRDTEAFF.

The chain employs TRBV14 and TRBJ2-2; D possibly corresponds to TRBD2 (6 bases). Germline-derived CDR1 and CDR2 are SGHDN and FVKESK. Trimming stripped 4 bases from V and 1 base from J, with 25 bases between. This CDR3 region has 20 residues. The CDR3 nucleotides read TGTGCCAGCAGCCCTTCTAGTCTGATCGGAGGGAGATTGAACACCGGGGAGCTGTTTTTT. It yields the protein CASSPSSLIGGRLNTGELFF.

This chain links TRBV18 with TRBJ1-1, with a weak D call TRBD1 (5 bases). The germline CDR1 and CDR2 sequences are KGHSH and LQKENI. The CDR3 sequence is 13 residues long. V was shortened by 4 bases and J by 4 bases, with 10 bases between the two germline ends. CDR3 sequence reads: CASSQGLSTEAFF. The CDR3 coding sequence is TGTGCCAGCTCACAGGGGTTATCCACTGAAGCTTTCTTT.

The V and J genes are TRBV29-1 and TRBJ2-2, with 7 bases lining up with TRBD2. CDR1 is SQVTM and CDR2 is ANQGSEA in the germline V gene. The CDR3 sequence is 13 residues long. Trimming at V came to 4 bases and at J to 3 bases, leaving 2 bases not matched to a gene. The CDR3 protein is CSVGRGDTGELFF. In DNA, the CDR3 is TGCAGCGTTGGACGGGGGGACACCGGGGAGCTGTTTTTT.

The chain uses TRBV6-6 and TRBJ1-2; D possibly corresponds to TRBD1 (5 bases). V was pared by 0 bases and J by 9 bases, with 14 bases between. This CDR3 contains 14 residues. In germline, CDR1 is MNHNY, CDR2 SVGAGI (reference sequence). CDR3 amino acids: CASSYSTDSGSYTF. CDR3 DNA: TGTGCCAGCAGTTACTCGACGGATTCAGGGAGCTACACCTTC.

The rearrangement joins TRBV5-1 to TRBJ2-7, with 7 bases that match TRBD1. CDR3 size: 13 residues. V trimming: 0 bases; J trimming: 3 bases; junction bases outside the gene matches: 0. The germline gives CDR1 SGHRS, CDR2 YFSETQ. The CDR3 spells CASSLDRGYEQYF. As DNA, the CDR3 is TGCGCCAGCAGCTTGGACAGGGGCTACGAGCAGTACTTC.

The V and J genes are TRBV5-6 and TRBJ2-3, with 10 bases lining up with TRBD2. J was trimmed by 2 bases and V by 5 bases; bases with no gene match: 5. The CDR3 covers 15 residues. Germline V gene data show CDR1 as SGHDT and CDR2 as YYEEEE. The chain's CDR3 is CASRPLAGATDTQYF. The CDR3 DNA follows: TGTGCCAGCAGACCCCTAGCGGGAGCCACAGATACGCAGTATTTT.

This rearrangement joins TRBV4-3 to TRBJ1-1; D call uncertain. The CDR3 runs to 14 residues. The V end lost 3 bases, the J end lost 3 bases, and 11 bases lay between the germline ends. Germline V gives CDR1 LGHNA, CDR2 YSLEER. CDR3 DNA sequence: TGCGCCAGCAGCCAGGGAGTCGGGGACACTGAAGCTTTCTTT. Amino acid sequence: CASSQGVGDTEAFF.

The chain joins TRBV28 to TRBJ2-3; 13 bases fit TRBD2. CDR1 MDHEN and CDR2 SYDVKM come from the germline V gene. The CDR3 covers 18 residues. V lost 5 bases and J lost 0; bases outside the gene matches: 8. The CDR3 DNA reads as TGTGCCAGCAGTCTGACGGGACTAGCGGGACTAAGCACAGATACGCAGTATTTT. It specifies CASSLTGLAGLSTDTQYF.

CDR3 protein: CASSHEGLQDTQYF. As DNA, the CDR3 is TGTGCCAGCAGCCATGAGGGTTTACAGGATACGCAGTATTTT. The chain joins TRBV3-1 (or the pseudogene TRBV3-2) to TRBJ2-3, with D possibly being TRBD2 (5 bases). Germline V lookup: CDR1 LGHDT, CDR2 YNNKEL (reference sequence). V was pared by 3 bases and J by 6 bases, with 13 bases between. The CDR3 runs 14 residues.